This TCR beta chain appears in the sequencing data of a study of cytomegalovirus exposure and HLA in healthy donors (dated by TCRdb to between 2016 and 2019). About the investigation overall: According to an earlier analysis of 587 of the donors, about 170 million T cells yielded over 90 million unique TCR beta sequences and approximately 300 Gb of sequence data. HLA typing covered class I and class II loci at four-digit resolution. In a later genetic analysis, genome-wide SNP genotypes for about three fifths of the roughly 670 donors were used, and that subset was treated as a discovery cohort. Alongside the repertoire data, information on donor age, sex, ethnicity and CMV serostatus was compiled. Among almost 400 genotyped donors of the cohort, an average of 235,054 unique TCR beta nucleotide sequences were sequenced per donor, around 20% of them non-productive. Of the approximately 400 genotyped donors, about 80% fell in the genetic ancestry cluster associated with self-reported Caucasian donors. Rather than drawing on any new phenotypic data, the later analysis identified candidate immune exposures from TCR beta sequences and the way those sequences occurred across donors. A separate validation cohort of roughly 130 different subjects was used in addition to the roughly 720-subject first cohort. An early release that covered several hundred HLA-typed donors contained around 300 gigabases of sequencing data and tens of millions of unique TCR sequences. All discovery cohort repertoires had been generated using a single sequencing platform. Typing coverage differed by locus: A, B, C, DRB1 and DQB1 were typed in roughly 629-630 donors, DQA1 in approximately 520, DPA1 in 600 to 610, and DPB1 in 450 to 490. In a later analysis, previously published TCR beta repertoires from 600 to 850 donors were re-analyzed and high-resolution HLA genotyping was added so that TCR occurrence patterns could be studied. The T cell repertoires of 666 subjects were profiled by immunosequencing and related to cytomegalovirus serostatus. To predict cytomegalovirus infection status, the study combined high-throughput TCR immunosequencing, statistical association of individual TCRs with disease status, and machine learning. About five DR-DQ haplotypes were handled as single units for association and clustering, since linkage in the cohort was strong. The aim of the study was to test whether cataloging public T cell receptors could identify signatures of past pathogen exposure. In an earlier analysis of about 590 of the donors, high-throughput TCR beta sequencing was used to judge whether each TCR beta V gene segment behaved as functional or pseudogenic.

On this clone itself: The antigen it recognizes is unknown. Base quality data are lacking; no much larger clone is found one base away.

The cohort comprised some 700 healthy bone marrow donors. At the time of sampling, all cohort members were nominally healthy, though unrecorded immune exposures were likely present. The donor was CMV seropositive and was included in the group of about 290 seropositive cohort members. A peripheral blood sample was provided by each donor, and peripheral blood mononuclear cells were used for TCR beta sequencing. Genomic DNA extraction from the blood cell samples was performed with the Qiagen DNeasy Blood Extraction Kit. Overall results and qualifications from the work: Some IMGT-functional V segments, including TRBV6-2 and TRBV6-3, could not be distinguished by the 87-base-pair reads and were therefore excluded. Linkage disequilibrium might explain the correlated functional status among segregating V segments, but an unknown experimental factor could not be ruled out. The study gave a list of around 170 TCR beta chains associated with cytomegalovirus. A later genetic analysis reported fewer N-insertions in productive TCRs among donors in an Asian-associated ancestry cluster than the roughly 620-donor mean. The authors suggested that the approach could potentially be generalized to other disease states and immunological phenotypes. For the cohort, immune exposure information was limited to CMV serostatus. Assigning TCR associations to individual alleles was difficult when HLA alleles, especially DR and DQ, strongly co-occurred. Because counts were too low, some 16 rarely observed V segments, including chromosome 9 orphons, were excluded from the earlier analysis of 587 of the donors. A further reported finding was that TCR beta sequences accurately predicted the HLA-A and HLA-B alleles for most subjects in the first cohort. A later analysis found that HLA-associated TCR beta chains were more clonally expanded and had lower generation probabilities than equally common non-associated chains. Several of the top co-occurrence clusters appeared to be linked to parvovirus B19, influenza, CMV and Epstein-Barr virus, according to a later analysis. Because HLA typing was missing for some donors at each locus, association tests included only the typed subset. Specific HLA alleles were associated with 15,000 to 20,000 TCR beta sequences at a false discovery rate of 0.05 in a later analysis. Broadly in line with IMGT annotations, most TCR beta V segments showed up in productive rearrangements about 90% or about 30% of the time in an earlier analysis of roughly 590 of the donors. The cohort was sequenced for TCR beta chains only, and without alpha or paired-chain data the features that could be detected were limited. In both the original and validation cohorts, the classifier was reported to diagnose cytomegalovirus status with high specificity and sensitivity. A later analysis found that most CMV-associated TCR beta chains appeared HLA-restricted, with HLA associations seemingly driven largely by CMV exposure. Three of the identified cytomegalovirus-associated TCR beta chains were confirmed in vitro to be specific for cytomegalovirus antigens. Across donors, most TCR sequences were observed very rarely, whereas some public TCRs were present in many individuals. A group of highly shared sequence variants was considered likely to be a technical artifact of the sequencing pipeline. The presence/absence analyses assumed that sequencing depth was roughly uniform across donors, and that assumption may not be true. A later analysis found that TCR association rates varied across HLA loci, with DRB1 alleles showing the most associated TCRs and HLA-C alleles the fewest. An association between a missense DCLRE1C variant and V-gene and J-gene trimming of TCR beta chains was found in a later genetic analysis and replicated in an independent cohort.

A distance of 15 bases separates the germline ends of V and J, which lose 5 bases and 8 bases respectively. The CDR3 covers 14 residues, taking in both the cysteine and the phenylalanine. Only CDR3 DNA remains: 42 bases, in frame from the first base. The germline V gene provides CDR1 MNHEY and CDR2 SVGAGI. The library was generated by the immunoSEQ multiplex PCR assay. For the multiplex PCR, a mixture combining 60 forward primers for TCR Vbeta segments and 13 reverse primers for TCR Jbeta segments was used. The CDR3 region of rearranged TCR beta genes was amplified from genomic DNA by a multiplex PCR assay. The amplified TCR beta libraries were sequenced on the Illumina HiSeq System as 87-base-pair reads. Per the authors' processing: A later analysis tallied around 82 million unique TCR beta chains across the 666 repertoires, and 10 million to 11 million of those chains were shared by two or more donors. Raw reads were error-corrected and collapsed into unique sequences with a nearest-neighbor algorithm that merged closely related sequences to remove PCR and sequencing errors. To assign V, D and J gene segments, CDR3 sequences were aligned to IMGT reference sequences. For a sequence to be retained, at least a six-nucleotide match to both a V gene segment and a J gene segment was required. A rearrangement was called productive if the CDR3 had no stop codons and remained in frame with V and J, and every other rearrangement was called non-productive. CDR3 was defined by IMGT convention, running from the second conserved V-encoded cysteine to the conserved J-encoded phenylalanine. The earlier analysis of 450 to 750 of the donors excluded any sequence lacking an unambiguous match to a single V gene segment. An earlier analysis of a few hundred of the donors called V segments functional above 56.7% productive rearrangements and segregating when the between-donor standard deviation exceeded 5%. A statistical classification framework was built for diagnosing cytomegalovirus status from the catalog of TCR beta chain sequences. A later analysis assigned V and J genes by comparing TCR nucleotide sequences with IMGT/GENE-DB human TR gene sequences. The TCRdist pipeline was used in a later analysis to assign CDR3 sequences and most-parsimonious VDJ recombination scenarios. In a later analysis, every TCR beta chain was defined by the combination of its CDR3 amino acid sequence and its V-gene family, and reads without a unique V-gene family were dropped. To address suspected cross-contamination and a sequencing artifact, a later analysis removed 592 highly shared, low-generation-probability nucleotide sequences. In a later analysis, a clonal expansion index for each public chain was calculated from normalized within-repertoire ranks of inferred template counts. Generation probabilities in a later analysis came from a VDJ recombination model fitted to out-of-frame rearrangements, and those results were checked against IGoR. In a later analysis, hypergeometric tests were used to score TCR-TCR, TCR-HLA and TCR-CMV co-occurrence, with a repertoire-size bias correction applied to TCR pairs. In a later analysis, false discovery rates were estimated by permuting HLA or CMV assignments 20 times. A later analysis grouped co-occurring TCRs with DBSCAN, adding TCRdist sequence similarity when clustering within HLA-allele-positive subsets. Repertoires with fewer than 30,000 or more than 120,000 public chains, plus five repertoires with anomalous nucleotide sharing, were excluded from co-occurrence clustering. TCRdb provides this immuneACCESS table in a form limited to in-frame rearrangements. Some clones are lacking; in checked studies, under half of them reflect an unresolved V gene, and why the rest are absent is not known. V and J calls and clone size are as listed in that table; D and trimming were resolved from the DNA. Present in this sample are 150,000 or so clones, roughly 78% of which were seen just once. The ten largest clones represent more than 2.5% of the sample.

Sequenced: PBMCs. This TCR was recovered from a young man in good health and CMV-seropositive. Recombination linked TRBV6-5 to TRBJ2-2, with a tentative D gene TRBD1 over 5 matching bases. The CDR3 protein: CASSGRQPPGELFF. The DNA sequence is given as TGTGCCAGCAGTGGGCGACAGCCTCCTGGGGAGCTGTTTTTT.